The entry that follows covers one T cell receptor beta chain sequence. Its antigen specificity is not known. The sample holds no much larger clone one base away, and base qualities are not on file. This specimen belongs to a study of blood T cell repertoires in COVID-19 (dated by TCRdb to about 2020). Broadly, across the study: The collaborator samples originated in the United States, Italy and Spain and spanned the acute and convalescent phases of COVID-19. Where HLA class I and class II types were available, the types were taken from metadata supplied by the sample provider, not from assay-based typing. Deeply sampled blood TCRbeta repertoires from subjects exposed to, actively infected with, or recovered from COVID-19 were included in the dataset. The material from the prospective study consisted of cDNA or gDNA derived from T cells, B-cell-depleted T cells, or PBMCs. The samples were drawn from two sources: the first 160 participants of the ongoing ImmuneRACE study, and 1,000 to 1,500 subjects contributed by 6 global collaborators. The repertoires were made available in a free public database intended to serve as a resource for research on the immune response to SARS-CoV-2. The sample metadata nearly always contained a de-identified subject ID, COVID-19 status, age in years and sex. Here is what the overall study found, with its caveats: Clinical and demographic metadata were provided uncurated, with the amount varying by source and participant.

Unmatched junction bases come to 17, with V trimmed by 5 bases and J by 4 bases. Spanning cysteine to phenylalanine, the CDR3 consists of 20 amino acids. Only the CDR3 portion is preserved as DNA: 60 bases, with reading frame beginning at the first base. According to the germline V gene (reference sequence), CDR1 reads PRHDT and CDR2 reads FYEKMQ. TCRbeta CDR3 regions were amplified from genomic DNA by means of the immunoSEQ Assay, a bias-controlled multiplex PCR. The original pipeline was this. The number of nucleated cells in each sample was estimated from the amplification of reference gene primers within the assay. Sequence reads were collapsed and filtered to measure the absolute abundance of every unique TCRbeta CDR3 rearrangement. For each sample, productive Simpson clonality was calculated as the square root of Simpson's diversity index across productive rearrangements. What TCRdb holds here is the immuneACCESS table cut down to in-frame rearrangements. Part of the clones is not present; checked against another copy, under half of the missing clones reflect an unresolved V gene, and the others are unexplained. V, J and clone size were drawn from that table, and D and trimming were deduced from the DNA. The sample yields more than 45,000 clones; 90% were counted once. Clones ranked in the top ten supply about 2.9% of the sample.

Collaborating institutions collected whole blood in K2EDTA tubes following their own protocols. For TCRbeta analysis, collaborator samples were shipped as frozen whole blood, as isolated PBMCs, or as DNA extracted from either sample type. The sequenced sample consisted of peripheral blood. The rearrangement combines TRBV13 with TRBJ2-1; 13 bases in the middle match TRBD2. This clonotype was obtained from a human donor in a cohort sampled during active COVID-19. The CDR3 sequence is CASSPLPGALAGGPYNEQFF. The bases read TGTGCCAGCAGCCCCCTTCCAGGGGCACTAGCGGGAGGGCCTTACAATGAGCAGTTCTTC.